Shown below are 31 T cell receptor beta chains from a single sample sequenced in a study of cytomegalovirus exposure and HLA in healthy donors. Primers for the PCR totalled 60 Vbeta and 13 Jbeta. The data were produced by immunoSEQ multiplex PCR, yet TCRdb's version contains in-frame clones alone and is incomplete. The sample includes roughly 88,000 clones, around 70% of them seen just once. The specimen sequenced was PBMCs. Every receptor here comes from a man aged 45-65 years in good health and CMV-seronegative.

This clone was detected a few times. The chain joins TRBV28 to TRBJ2-7; 8 bases are shared with TRBD2. J was trimmed by 2 bases and V by 7 bases; bases with no gene match: 7. CDR1 is MDHEN and CDR2 is SYDVKM in the germline V gene. The CDR3 has 14 amino acids. CDR3 protein: CASMVAGGTYEQYF. The CDR3 DNA follows: TGTGCCAGCATGGTGGCGGGGGGAACCTACGAGCAGTACTTC.

V is TRBV30 and J is TRBJ2-3; 9 bases line up with TRBD2. Unmatched junction bases numbered 28, after V lost 0 bases and J lost 6 bases. CDR3 length: 22 amino acids. Per germline, CDR1 GTSNPN and CDR2 SVGIG (reference sequence). Here the CDR3 reads CAWSVEFVVIPLAGRELDTQYF. The CDR3 region has the DNA TGTGCCTGGAGTGTAGAGTTTGTCGTTATACCTCTAGCGGGGCGCGAATTGGATACGCAGTATTTT.

The CDR3 loop reads CASSLYGTSGPDTQYF. CDR3 coding DNA: TGTGCCAGCAGTTTGTACGGGACTAGCGGACCAGATACGCAGTATTTT. This chain joins TRBV28 and TRBJ2-3; 11 nucleotides align to TRBD2. J was trimmed by 4 bases and V by 3 bases; bases with no gene match: 6. This CDR3 has 16 amino acids. CDR1 and CDR2 from the germline V gene are MDHEN and SYDVKM.

CDR3 coding DNA: TGTGCCTGGAGCGCTACAGGGACATCCGGCCCTGAAGCTTTCTTT. Its protein product is CAWSATGTSGPEAFF. The chain has TRBV30 and TRBJ1-1, with D possibly matching TRBD1 (6 bases). CDR3 length equals 15 residues. Germline CDR1 GTSNPN, CDR2 SVGIG (reference sequence). The germline V and J ends were trimmed by 3 bases and 6 bases, with 20 bases remaining between them.

The chain uses TRBV6-5 and TRBJ1-4; maybe TRBD1 (5 bases). The CDR3 loop spans 14 amino acids. V lost 2 bases and J 5 bases, leaving 9 bases between the germline ends. The germline V gene has CDR1 MNHEY and CDR2 SVGAGI. The chain's CDR3 is CASSYHDSNEKLFF. The DNA for the CDR3 is TGTGCCAGCAGTTACCATGACAGCAATGAAAAACTGTTTTTT.

This clone came up a few times. The V call is TRBV19, the J call TRBJ1-5; D is uncertain. The CDR3 loop spans 13 amino acids. Trimming left V 4 bases short and J 3 bases short, with 7 bases between. Germline assignment: CDR1 LNHDA and CDR2 SQIVND (reference sequence). CDR3 nucleotides: TGTGCCAGTAGTAGGAGTTACAATCAGCCCCAGCATTTT. Protein sequence: CASSRSYNQPQHF.

V is TRBV5-4 and J is TRBJ1-2, with a tentative D call TRBD1 (6 bases). The CDR3 is made up of 13 amino acids. The germline V gene encodes CDR1 SGHNT and CDR2 YYREEE (reference sequence). V dropped 5 bases and J dropped 3 bases, with 11 bases sitting between them. In nucleotides, the CDR3 is TGTGCCAGCAGTACACAGGGCGACTATGGCTACACCTTC. Residues: CASSTQGDYGYTF.

In its sample, this clone was seen many times. The chain links TRBV5-1 to TRBJ2-2; 10 nucleotides line up with TRBD1. Losses at the gene ends were 3 bases for V and 7 bases for J; bases not matched to a gene: 6. Germline-derived CDR1 and CDR2 are SGHRS and YFSETQ. This CDR3 has 15 residues. The CDR3 sequence: CASSSRQGAGGELFF. As DNA, the CDR3 is TGCGCCAGCAGCTCCCGACAGGGGGCTGGCGGGGAGCTGTTTTTT.

The chain employs TRBV4-3 and TRBJ1-4; D is ambiguous. CDR1 and CDR2 (germline): LGHNA, YSLEER. Trimming took 0 bases from V and 8 from J, leaving 13 bases between them. This CDR3 has 15 amino acids. CDR3 region: CASSQDRRLGEKLFF. CDR3 DNA sequence: TGCGCCAGCAGCCAAGATCGCCGACTTGGCGAAAAACTGTTTTTT.

This chain uses TRBV5-4 with TRBJ2-1; 14 nucleotides line up with TRBD2. Germline CDR1 reads SGHNT; CDR2 reads YYREEE (reference sequence). The CDR3 sequence is 17 residues long. V lost 6 bases to trimming and J lost 4 bases; unmatched junction nucleotides: 9. The CDR3 spells CASTGTSGSRGYNEQFF. The CDR3 DNA reads TGTGCCAGCACCGGGACTAGCGGGAGTCGGGGTTACAATGAGCAGTTCTTC. The whole variable domain, remainder taken from reference TRBV5-4 and TRBJ2-1, is ETGVTQSPTHLIKTRGQQVTLRCSSQSGHNTVSWYQQALGQGPQFIFQYYREEENGRGNFPPRFSGLQFPNYSSELNVNALELDDSALYLCASTGTSGSRGYNEQFFGPGTRLTVL.

The chain employs TRBV4-2 and TRBJ1-5; 8 nucleotides align to TRBD1. CDR1 and CDR2 from the germline V gene are LGHNA and YNFKEQ. This CDR3 region has 19 residues. V trimming: 0 bases; J trimming: 4 bases; junction bases outside the gene matches: 14. CDR3 sequence (DNA): TGTGCCAGCAGCCAAGAAATGTACGACGGACAGGGAGGAAATCAGCCCCAGCATTTT. Residues: CASSQEMYDGQGGNQPQHF.

The chain has TRBV7-9 and TRBJ1-5; D unclear. Germline V gene data show CDR1 as SEHNR and CDR2 as FQNEAQ (reference sequence). The V end lost 1 base, the J end lost 6 bases, and 7 bases lay between the germline ends. The CDR3 sequence is 13 residues long. CDR3 sequence (DNA): TGTGCCAGCAGCTTAGAAGTCGGTCAGCCCCAGCATTTT. Translating it yields CASSLEVGQPQHF.

This chain connects TRBV18 to TRBJ2-7; D is unresolved. Germline CDR1 and CDR2: KGHSH and LQKENI. This CDR3 spans 13 amino acids. V lost 6 bases and J lost 2, with 11 bases in between. The CDR3, as DNA: TGTGCCAGCTCCGCCCCGGGTACCTACGAGCAGTACTTC. Translating gives CASSAPGTYEQYF.

The V gene is TRBV7-8, the J gene TRBJ1-4; the match to TRBD1 covers 7 bases. CDR1 and CDR2 (germline): SGHVS, FQNEAQ. V shed 4 bases, J shed 0 bases, and the junction held 17 bases outside the gene matches. This CDR3 region has 20 residues. Here the CDR3 DNA reads TGTGCCAGCAGCTCGGAAACGGACAGGTTTAAACTGGCAACTAATGAAAAACTGTTTTTT. Translating it yields CASSSETDRFKLATNEKLFF.

This chain uses TRBV5-1 with TRBJ1-1, with unresolved D. Germline CDR1 reads SGHRS; CDR2 reads YFSETQ. The CDR3 has 13 amino acids. The V end was cut by 7 bases, the J end by 4 bases, with 14 bases between. The CDR3 bases are TGCGCCAGCCGCGAAAATGAGGGCACTGAAGCTTTCTTT. Its translation: CASRENEGTEAFF.

The J gene is TRBJ1-4, the V gene TRBV7-2; a weak D match, TRBD1 (6 bases). Trimming cost V 5 bases and J 3 bases, with 7 bases left between them. This CDR3 comprises 13 residues. The germline V gene encodes CDR1 SGHTA and CDR2 FQGNSA. CDR3 DNA: TGTGCCAGCAGCAGGGGGTCTAATGAAAAACTGTTTTTT. It translates to CASSRGSNEKLFF.

This clone was observed once. The CDR3 bases are TGTGCCAGCAGTCCCCGGGGACAGGAAGAGACCCAGTACTTC. As protein: CASSPRGQEETQYF. The chain links TRBV28 to TRBJ2-5, with 8 bases identical to TRBD1. The CDR3 has 14 amino acids. Germline trimming cut 5 bases from V and 3 bases from J; bases unmatched to any gene: 5. Germline V gives CDR1 MDHEN, CDR2 SYDVKM. Supplemented by reference TRBV28 and TRBJ2-5, the full variable domain reads DVKVTQSSRYLVKRTGEKVFLECVQDMDHENMFWYRQDPGLGLRLIYFSYDVKMKEKGDIPEGYSVSREKKERFSLILESASTNQTSMYLCASSPRGQEETQYFGPGTRLLVL.

Notes on this clone: Other DNA sequences in the same sample also yield this CDR3. The chain recombines TRBV29-1 with TRBJ1-1; D unclear. CDR3 length equals 11 residues. The germline CDR1 and CDR2 sequences are SQVTM and ANQGSEA. The V gene lost 7 bases and the J gene lost 4 bases, with 10 bases spanning the gap. The CDR3 region has the DNA TGCAGCGCCCACCGGGGCACTGAAGCTTTCTTT. This encodes CSAHRGTEAFF. The complete variable domain, with remaining parts taken from reference TRBV29-1 and TRBJ1-1, reads SAVISQKPSRDICQRGTSLTIQCQVDSQVTMMFWYRQQPGQSLTLIATANQGSEATYESGFVIDKFPISRPNLTFSTLTVSNMSPEDSSIYLCSAHRGTEAFFGQGTRLTVV.

This chain connects TRBV10-3 to TRBJ2-1, with 13 bases fitting TRBD2. This CDR3 has 16 amino acids. V shed 4 bases, J shed 7 bases, and the junction held 7 bases outside the gene matches. Germline CDR1 is ENHRY and CDR2 is SYGVKD. The chain's CDR3 is CAISGRLAGGGNEQFF. DNA of the CDR3: TGTGCCATCAGTGGGCGACTAGCGGGGGGAGGGAATGAGCAGTTCTTC.

This clone was detected once. The CDR3 sequence is CASSVPRTGENYGYTF. CDR3 sequence (DNA): TGTGCCAGCAGCGTACCCCGGACAGGAGAAAACTATGGCTACACCTTC. The gene calls are TRBV9 and TRBJ1-2, with 7 nucleotides matching TRBD1. Looked up from germline, CDR1 is SGDLS and CDR2 is YYNGEE. Trimming removed 1 base from V and 2 bases from J; junction bases left unmatched: 8. CDR3 length equals 16 residues. Full variable domain (rest looked up from reference TRBV9 and TRBJ1-2): DSGVTQTPKHLITATGQRVTLRCSPRSGDLSVYWYQQSLDQGLQFLIQYYNGEERAKGNILERFSAQQFPDLHSELNLSSLELGDSALYFCASSVPRTGENYGYTFGSGTRLTVV.

V and J are TRBV4-3 and TRBJ2-3, with 8 nucleotides matching TRBD2. Looked up from germline, CDR1 is LGHNA and CDR2 is YSLEER. CDR3 length equals 15 residues. Trimming removed 2 bases from V and 4 bases from J; junction bases left unmatched: 5. DNA for the CDR3: TGCGCCAGCAGCCAAACAGCGGGGGCTTCAGATACGCAGTATTTT. It specifies CASSQTAGASDTQYF.

The rearrangement links TRBV5-8 to TRBJ1-4; unclear D gene. V dropped 1 base and J dropped 7 bases, with 14 bases sitting between them. CDR3 length: 15 amino acids. CDR1 is SGHTS, CDR2 YDEGEE, per germline. DNA for the CDR3: TGTGCCAGCAGCTTGTTTGCGTTGAAAAGTGAAAAACTGTTTTTT. Its translation: CASSLFALKSEKLFF.

The CDR3 coding sequence is TGTGCCTGGAGTGTACAGGGGAAGTACGAGCAGTACTTC. It codes for CAWSVQGKYEQYF. This sequence joins TRBV30 and TRBJ2-7; 7 bases map to TRBD1. The CDR3 is made up of 13 amino acids. V shed 0 bases, J shed 4 bases, and the junction held 3 bases outside the gene matches. Germline CDR1 GTSNPN, CDR2 SVGIG (reference sequence). The full variable domain, completed using reference TRBV30 and TRBJ2-7, is SQTIHQWPATLVQPVGSPLSLECTVEGTSNPNLYWYRQAAGRGLQLLFYSVGIGQISSEVPQNLSASRPQDRQFILSSKKLLLSDSGFYLCAWSVQGKYEQYFGPGTRLTVT.

The V call is TRBV18, the J call TRBJ1-1, with D maybe TRBD1 (5 bases). The CDR3 spans 15 residues. The V and J ends lost 1 base and 1 base respectively, with 10 bases between them. Germline V gives CDR1 KGHSH, CDR2 LQKENI. CDR3 loop: CASSPRSQGNTEAFF. As DNA, the CDR3 is TGTGCCAGCTCACCACGGAGTCAGGGGAACACTGAAGCTTTCTTT.

This clone was counted a few times. The chain recombines TRBV5-1 with TRBJ1-4; TRBD1 might be the D (5 bases). The CDR3 extends over 13 amino acids. CDR1 and CDR2 (germline): SGHRS, YFSETQ. Trimming left V 3 bases short and J 7 bases short, with 10 bases between. CDR3 residues: CASSSGGTEKLFF. The CDR3 region has the DNA TGCGCCAGCAGCTCCGGAGGGACTGAAAAACTGTTTTTT.

The rearrangement links TRBV13 to TRBJ2-7, with a weak D call TRBD2 (5 bases). This CDR3 region has 14 residues. V gave up 0 bases and J gave up 6 bases, with 12 bases separating them. Germline V gene sequence: CDR1 PRHDT, CDR2 FYEKMQ (reference sequence). The CDR3 loop reads CASSLGTGIGEQYV. CDR3 sequence (DNA): TGTGCCAGCAGCTTAGGCACGGGGATCGGCGAGCAGTACGTC.

There are a few counts of this clone. The chain carries TRBV6-6 and TRBJ1-2; D remains ambiguous. The CDR3 runs to 13 residues. V lost 5 bases, J lost 0 bases, and 7 bases lay in between. CDR1 and CDR2 (germline): MNHNY, SVGAGI (reference sequence). Here the CDR3 DNA reads TGTGCCAGCAGTCCACAACCTAACTATGGCTACACCTTC. Translation gives CASSPQPNYGYTF.

The chain employs TRBV27 and TRBJ2-7; D might be TRBD1 (6 bases). The CDR3 runs 14 residues. Trimming took 6 bases from V and 0 from J, leaving 12 bases between them. Germline CDR1 reads MNHEY; CDR2 reads SMNVEV (reference sequence). DNA for the CDR3: TGTGCCAGCAGGGGGGCCGTGAGCTCCTACGAGCAGTACTTC. This translates into CASRGAVSSYEQYF.

The chain has TRBV4-3 and TRBJ2-2; TRBD2 aligns across 13 bases. CDR3 size: 17 residues. After removal of 3 bases from V and 6 bases from J, the junction contained 7 bases not matched to a gene. The germline V gene encodes CDR1 LGHNA and CDR2 YSLEER. CDR3 amino acids: CASSHGLAGDLSGELFF. Here the CDR3 DNA reads TGCGCCAGCAGCCATGGACTAGCGGGAGACCTTTCCGGGGAGCTGTTTTTT.

This clone showed up many times. The chain carries TRBV25-1 and TRBJ1-4, with 7 bases identical to TRBD1. Germline lookup yields CDR1 MGHDK and CDR2 SYGVNS. The CDR3 has 14 amino acids. J was trimmed by 6 bases and V by 5 bases; bases with no gene match: 6. The CDR3 spells CASSQGGIYEKLFF. The CDR3 DNA follows: TGTGCCAGCAGTCAGGGGGGAATATATGAAAAACTGTTTTTT.

This clone appeared a single time. V usage is TRBV27 and J usage is TRBJ1-6, with D possibly TRBD1 on 5 matching bases. The CDR3 spans 17 residues. Germline V lookup: CDR1 MNHEY, CDR2 SMNVEV (reference sequence). Between the trimmed V and J ends, which lost 2 bases and 6 bases, there was a span of 17 bases. The chain's CDR3 is CASSLVGLERGNSPLHF. The CDR3 DNA reads TGTGCCAGCAGTTTAGTGGGACTCGAAAGGGGTAATTCACCCCTCCACTTT.